The 4 T cell receptor beta chains below were found in one sample sequenced in a study of CD8 T cells in ankylosing spondylitis. TCRdb called the 5' RACE reads again in MiXCR, with one record for every CDR3 protein. This sample carries 200,000 to 300,000 distinct CDR3 sequences, roughly 10% of them seen once, and the ten largest clones take around 6.5%. Sequencing input: blood, either unsorted or a sorted T cell fraction (not recorded which). The receptors shown here come from a male donor with ankylosing spondylitis or in good health (not recorded which).

The genes are TRBV5-6 and TRBJ2-2; D tentatively reads TRBD1 or TRBD2 (5 bases each). Per germline, CDR1 SGHDT and CDR2 YYEEEE. The CDR3 spans 14 residues. V lost 3 bases and J lost 7, with 13 bases in between. CDR3 nucleotides: TGTGCCAGCAGCTGGGGCGCGGGCGTCGGGGAGCTGTTTTTT. It encodes CASSWGAGVGELFF.

The chain carries TRBV5-5 and TRBJ2-5; D unclear. V lost 2 bases and J lost 5, with 13 bases in between. The CDR3 is 14 amino acids. Germline values: CDR1 SGHKS, CDR2 YYEKEE (reference sequence). Here the CDR3 DNA reads TGTGCCAGCAGCTTCGATCCGGGCTACGAGACCCAGTACTTC. It yields the protein CASSFDPGYETQYF.

The chain joins TRBV11-2 to TRBJ2-1, with D tentatively TRBD2 (7 bases). The length of the CDR3 is 15 residues. Deletions cut 0 bases from V and 4 bases from J, with 10 bases between. Germline assignment: CDR1 SGHAT and CDR2 FQNNGV. CDR3 sequence (DNA): TGTGCCAGCAGCTTAGATAGGGGGGGGTACAATGAGCAGTTCTTC. Its translation is CASSLDRGGYNEQFF.

CDR3 loop: CASSRLGTQETQYF. CDR3 coding DNA: TGCGCCAGCAGTCGGCTAGGCACTCAAGAGACCCAGTACTTC. V is TRBV5-1 and J is TRBJ2-5; unclear D gene. V was pared by 5 bases and J by 2 bases, with 13 bases between. Germline lookup yields CDR1 SGHRS and CDR2 YFSETQ. The length of the CDR3 is 14 residues.